The T cell receptor (beta chain) described here comes from a study of T cell responses to AZD1222 COVID-19 vaccine. Germline CDR1 and CDR2: MDHEN and SYDVKM. CDR3 length: 14 residues. V lost 7 bases and J lost 5, with 17 bases in between. About this clone: Its antigen is as yet unknown.

Overall study findings and caveats: Unmutated variant regions reportedly attract nearly half of all spike-specific TCRs.

Sequencing used immunoSEQ multiplex PCR; TCRdb keeps in-frame clones, though not all of them. The table shows 75,000 to 100,000 clones, with roughly 87% occurring only once. This receptor was obtained from an adult in good health. This chain connects TRBV28 to TRBJ1-2, with D tentatively TRBD1 (5 bases). The sample consisted of peripheral blood, taken on day 0 of AZD1222 vaccination. CDR3: CASTAKGFFYGYTF. CDR3 in DNA: TGTGCCAGCACAGCCAAGGGGTTTTTTTATGGCTACACCTTC.